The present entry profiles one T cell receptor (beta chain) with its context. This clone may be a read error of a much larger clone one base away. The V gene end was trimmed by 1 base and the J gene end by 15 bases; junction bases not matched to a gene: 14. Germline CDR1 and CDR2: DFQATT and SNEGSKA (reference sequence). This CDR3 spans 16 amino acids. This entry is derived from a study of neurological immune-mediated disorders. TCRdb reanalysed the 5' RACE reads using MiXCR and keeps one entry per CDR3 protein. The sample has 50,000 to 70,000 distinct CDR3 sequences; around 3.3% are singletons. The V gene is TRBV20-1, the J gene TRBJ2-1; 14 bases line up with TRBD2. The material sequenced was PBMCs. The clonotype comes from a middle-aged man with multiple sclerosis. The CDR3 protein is CSARVHGLAGGHGLFF. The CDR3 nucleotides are TGCAGTGCTAGAGTGCACGGACTAGCGGGGGGTCATGGTCTGTTCTTC.